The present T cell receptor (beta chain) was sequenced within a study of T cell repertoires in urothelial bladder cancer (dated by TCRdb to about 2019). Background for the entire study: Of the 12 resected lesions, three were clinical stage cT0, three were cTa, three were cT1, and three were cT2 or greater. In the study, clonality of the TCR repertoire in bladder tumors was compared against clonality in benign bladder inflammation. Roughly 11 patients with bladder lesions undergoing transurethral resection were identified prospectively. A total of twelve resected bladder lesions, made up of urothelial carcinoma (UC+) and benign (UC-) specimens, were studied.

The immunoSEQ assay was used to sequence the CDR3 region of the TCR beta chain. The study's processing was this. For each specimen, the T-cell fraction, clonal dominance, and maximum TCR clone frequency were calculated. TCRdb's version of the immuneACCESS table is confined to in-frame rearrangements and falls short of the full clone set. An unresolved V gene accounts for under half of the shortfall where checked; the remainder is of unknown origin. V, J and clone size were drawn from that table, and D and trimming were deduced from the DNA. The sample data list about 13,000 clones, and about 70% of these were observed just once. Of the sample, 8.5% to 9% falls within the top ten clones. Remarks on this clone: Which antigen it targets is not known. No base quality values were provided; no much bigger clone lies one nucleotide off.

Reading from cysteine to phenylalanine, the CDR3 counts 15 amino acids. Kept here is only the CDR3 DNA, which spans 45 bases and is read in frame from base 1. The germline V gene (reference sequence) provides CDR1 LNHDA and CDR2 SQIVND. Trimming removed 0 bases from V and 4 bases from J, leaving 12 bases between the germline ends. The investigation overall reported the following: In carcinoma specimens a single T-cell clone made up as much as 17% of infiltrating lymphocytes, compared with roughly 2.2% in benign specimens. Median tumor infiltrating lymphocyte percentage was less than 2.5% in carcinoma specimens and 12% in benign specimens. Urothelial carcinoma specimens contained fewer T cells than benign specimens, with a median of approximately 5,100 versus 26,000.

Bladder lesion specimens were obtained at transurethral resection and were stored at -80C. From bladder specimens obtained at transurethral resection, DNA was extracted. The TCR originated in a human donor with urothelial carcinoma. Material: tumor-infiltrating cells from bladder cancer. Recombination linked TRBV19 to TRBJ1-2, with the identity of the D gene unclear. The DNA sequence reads TGTGCCAGTAGTATAGATTGGCCGGGAGCCTATGGCTACACCTTC. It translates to CASSIDWPGAYGYTF.